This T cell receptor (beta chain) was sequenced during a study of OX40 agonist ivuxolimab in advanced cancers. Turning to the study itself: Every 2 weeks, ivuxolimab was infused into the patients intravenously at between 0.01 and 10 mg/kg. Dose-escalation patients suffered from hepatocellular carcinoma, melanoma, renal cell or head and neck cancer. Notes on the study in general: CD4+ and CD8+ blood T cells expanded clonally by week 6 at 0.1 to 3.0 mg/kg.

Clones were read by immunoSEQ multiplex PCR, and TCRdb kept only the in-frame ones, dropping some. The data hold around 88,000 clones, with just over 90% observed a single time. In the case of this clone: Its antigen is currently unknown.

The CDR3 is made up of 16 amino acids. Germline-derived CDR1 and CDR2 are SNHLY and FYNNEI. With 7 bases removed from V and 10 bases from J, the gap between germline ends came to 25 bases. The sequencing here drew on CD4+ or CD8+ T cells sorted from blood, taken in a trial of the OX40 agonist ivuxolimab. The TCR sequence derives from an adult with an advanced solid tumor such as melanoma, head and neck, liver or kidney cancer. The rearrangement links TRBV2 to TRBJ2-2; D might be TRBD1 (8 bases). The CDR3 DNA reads TGTGCCAGCACCCTGGGCGGACAGGGAGGGGATGAGGAGCTGTTTTTT. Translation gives CASTLGGQGGDEELFF. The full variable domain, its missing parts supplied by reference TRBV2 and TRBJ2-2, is EPEVTQTPSHQVTQMGQEVILRCVPISNHLYFYWYRQILGQKVEFLVSFYNNEISEKSEIFDDQFSVERPDGSNFTLKIRSTKLEDSAMYFCASTLGGQGGDEELFFGEGSRLTVL.